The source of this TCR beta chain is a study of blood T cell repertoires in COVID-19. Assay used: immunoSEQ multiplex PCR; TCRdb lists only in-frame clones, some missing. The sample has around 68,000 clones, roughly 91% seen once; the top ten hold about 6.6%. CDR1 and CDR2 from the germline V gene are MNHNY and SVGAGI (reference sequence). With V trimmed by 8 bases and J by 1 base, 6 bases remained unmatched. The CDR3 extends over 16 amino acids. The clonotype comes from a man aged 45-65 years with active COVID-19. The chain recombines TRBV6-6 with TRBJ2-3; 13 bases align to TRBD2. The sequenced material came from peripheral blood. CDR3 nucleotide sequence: TGTGCCAGCGGATCAGGACTAGCGGGGGGCACAGATACGCAGTATTTT. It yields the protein CASGSGLAGGTDTQYF.